This TCR beta chain is from a study of identical twins. Study observations and caveats: Potential partial confounding of zero-insertion analyses by invariant MAIT and iNKT cells was noted.

The length of the CDR3 is 14 residues. Deletions cut 4 bases from V and 0 bases from J, with 10 bases between. In germline, CDR1 is SGHRS, CDR2 YFSETQ. TCRdb reprocessed the 5' RACE reads with MiXCR, giving one entry per CDR3 protein. The table has 200,000 to 250,000 distinct CDR3 sequences, 6% to 8.5% seen once. This clonotype has only a few counts. Its antigen is as yet unknown. The same sample was also studied in work on yellow fever vaccine responses in identical twins.

The clonotype comes from a woman younger than 30 in good health. The chain carries TRBV5-1 and TRBJ1-1; possible D gene TRBD1, 6 bases. Sequenced sample: CD8+ T cells sorted from blood. The DNA of the CDR3 is TGCGCCAGCAGCAAGACAGGAATGAACACTGAAGCTTTCTTT. It codes for CASSKTGMNTEAFF.